A selection of T cell receptor beta chains follows, all from one sample in a study of T cells in Graves' hyperthyroidism and ophthalmopathy. TCRdb reanalysed the multiplex PCR reads using MiXCR and keeps one entry per CDR3 protein. The sample has approximately 430,000 distinct CDR3 sequences; about 15% are singletons. Sequenced material: blood. Receptor source: a woman aged 18 to 35 with Graves' hyperthyroidism. Both conserved end residues are part of each CDR3. A D gene is named only where the DNA matches it firmly. The size of a clone is reported for some rows only, either as once, few or many, or as a class for expanded clones.

TRBV3-1	NA	many	TRBJ2-7	TGTGCCAGCAGCGGCCCCCGCGGCGAGCAGTACTTC	CASSGPRGEQYF
TRBV11-2	NA	many	TRBJ2-7	TGTGCCAGCAGCTGGGGGAGCCGAAACTCCTACGAGCAGTACTTC	CASSWGSRNSYEQYF
TRBV20-1	TRBD1	many	TRBJ2-7	TGCAGTGCTAGAGATGGGACAGCTCCCTCCTACGAGCAGTACTTC	CSARDGTAPSYEQYF
TRBV2	NA	many	TRBJ1-2	TGTGCCAGCAGTGAAAGGGCGGGGAATGGCTACACCTTC	CASSERAGNGYTF
TRBV20-1	NA	NA	TRBJ2-1	TGCAGTGCTCGGAACCTACTAGACCCACACCGGCAAAATGAGCAGTTCTTC	CSARNLLDPHRQNEQFF
TRBV11-3	TRBD2	many	TRBJ2-3	TGTGCCAGCAGCTCCGGACTAGCGGGAGGGGATACAGATACGCAGTATTTT	CASSSGLAGGDTDTQYF
TRBV11-2	NA	few	TRBJ2-1	TGTGCCAGTAGTCTCGAAACAAGGGCGACAGGTTACAATGAGCAGTTCTTC	CASSLETRATGYNEQFF
TRBV6-1	NA	NA	TRBJ1-5	TGTGCCAGCAGTCCCTCAGTGGGGAGCAATCAGCCCCAGCATTTT	CASSPSVGSNQPQHF
TRBV12-3/TRBV12-4	NA	many	TRBJ2-3	TGTGCCAGCAGTTCCCGTCGAGGCGGCACAGATACGCAGTATTTT	CASSSRRGGTDTQYF
TRBV6-2/TRBV6-3	NA	few	TRBJ1-4	TGTGCCAACCCTCCGGACGGTTGGGGGGAAAAACTGTTTTTT	CANPPDGWGEKLFF